A single sample is the source of the 27 T cell receptor beta chains below, sequenced in a study of cytomegalovirus exposure and HLA in healthy donors. Use of 60 Vbeta and 13 Jbeta primers characterized the PCR. TCRdb's table, derived via immunoSEQ multiplex PCR, lists solely in-frame clones and lacks some. The data hold under 110,000 clones, with around 80% observed a single time. What was sequenced was PBMCs. The receptor set was obtained from a man aged 60 to 75 in good health and CMV-seronegative.

The CDR3 DNA sequence: TGCAGCGTGGACTCTGAGGTGAATACGCAGTATTTT. Its translation: CSVDSEVNTQYF. The chain has TRBV29-1 and TRBJ2-3; D perhaps matches TRBD2 (5 bases). The V and J ends lost 6 bases and 7 bases respectively, with 14 bases between them. CDR3 length: 12 amino acids. In germline, CDR1 is SQVTM, CDR2 ANQGSEA.

The CDR3 DNA sequence: TGTGCCTGGAGTGTACAGGGCCTCACTTCTGGGGCCAACGTCCTGACTTTC. The encoded protein is CAWSVQGLTSGANVLTF. This chain links TRBV30 with TRBJ2-6; tentatively, D is TRBD1 (6 bases). Trimming left V 0 bases short and J 1 base short, with 13 bases between. Looked up from germline, CDR1 is GTSNPN and CDR2 is SVGIG (reference sequence). The CDR3 length is 17 residues.

The chain links TRBV9 to TRBJ1-2; 7 bases fit TRBD1. The CDR3 runs to 15 residues. Germline lookup yields CDR1 SGDLS and CDR2 YYNGEE. V gave up 3 bases and J gave up 4 bases; unmatched junction bases: 9. CDR3 amino acids: CASSASTGAGYGYTF. The CDR3 DNA reads as TGTGCCAGCAGCGCCTCTACAGGGGCCGGCTATGGCTACACCTTC.

This clone was counted a few times. The CDR3, as DNA: TGTGCCAGCAGTGAACGGAGACCGACTAATGAAAAACTGTTTTTT. The encoded protein is CASSERRPTNEKLFF. The chain carries TRBV6-1 and TRBJ1-4; D gene ambiguous. V was trimmed by 2 bases and J by 2 bases, leaving 9 bases between them. The CDR3 extends over 15 amino acids. Per germline, CDR1 MNHNS and CDR2 SASEGT.

The chain joins TRBV5-1 to TRBJ2-7, with TRBD1 as a possible D gene (6 bases). The CDR3 loop spans 14 amino acids. In germline, CDR1 is SGHRS, CDR2 YFSETQ. V was clipped by 0 bases and J by 4 bases, with 11 bases between them. CDR3 in DNA: TGCGCCAGCAGCTTGGGACAGGAGGCGTACGAGCAGTACTTC. It specifies CASSLGQEAYEQYF.

The table lists this clone with a few counts. CDR3 loop: CAWSRDSYNSPLHF. As DNA, the CDR3 is TGTGCCTGGAGCCGGGACAGCTATAATTCACCCCTCCACTTT. This sequence joins TRBV30 and TRBJ1-6; 7 bases fit TRBD1. The CDR3 has 14 residues. The V segment lost 3 bases and the J segment 3 bases; nucleotides outside the gene matches: 2. From germline, CDR1 is GTSNPN and CDR2 SVGIG (reference sequence).

The chain carries TRBV28 and TRBJ1-1; D gene ambiguous. This CDR3 spans 12 amino acids. Germline values: CDR1 MDHEN, CDR2 SYDVKM. V was clipped by 4 bases and J by 7 bases, with 10 bases between them. This CDR3 is CASSSLRIEAFF. CDR3 DNA sequence: TGTGCCAGCAGTTCACTAAGAATTGAAGCTTTCTTT. The full variable domain, rest sourced from reference TRBV28 and TRBJ1-1, is DVKVTQSSRYLVKRTGEKVFLECVQDMDHENMFWYRQDPGLGLRLIYFSYDVKMKEKGDIPEGYSVSREKKERFSLILESASTNQTSMYLCASSSLRIEAFFGQGTRLTVV.

The J gene is TRBJ2-2, the V gene TRBV7-2; D perhaps matches TRBD1 (5 bases). The CDR3 is 15 amino acids. V lost 4 bases, J lost 4 bases, and 13 bases lay in between. Germline V gene sequence: CDR1 SGHTA, CDR2 FQGNSA. The CDR3 region is CASSSGAFATGELFF. The DNA of the CDR3 is TGTGCCAGCAGCTCTGGGGCTTTTGCCACCGGGGAGCTGTTTTTT.

The J gene is TRBJ1-5, the V gene TRBV18; 10 positions agree with TRBD1. With V trimmed by 2 bases and J by 7 bases, 14 bases remained unmatched. CDR3 length: 18 amino acids. Germline values: CDR1 KGHSH, CDR2 LQKENI. The CDR3 is CASSPVFGTGEGFQPQHF. The CDR3 DNA is TGTGCCAGCTCACCAGTCTTCGGGACAGGGGAGGGATTCCAGCCCCAGCATTTT.

The chain is built from TRBV21-1 and TRBJ2-2; TRBD1, as called in the table, went unchecked against the DNA. TRBV21-1 is given as a pseudogene. The CDR3 spans 15 residues. The CDR3 sequence is CASSNQKTGLGELFF. In DNA form, the CDR3 reads TGTGCCAGCAGCAATCAGAAGACAGGGCTCGGGGAGCTGTTTTTT.

The J gene is TRBJ2-3, the V gene TRBV9; weak D call: TRBD2 (6 bases). This CDR3 region has 16 residues. The ends were cut back, 0 bases at V and 3 bases at J, with 14 bases in the middle. Germline CDR1 reads SGDLS; CDR2 reads YYNGEE. CDR3 in DNA: TGTGCCAGCAGCGTAGGGGCTAGCGCTCGGACAGATACGCAGTATTTT. It translates to CASSVGASARTDTQYF.

The V and J genes are TRBV15 and TRBJ2-2, with 7 nucleotides matching TRBD1. CDR3 length: 18 residues. Per germline, CDR1 LNHNV and CDR2 YYDKDF (reference sequence). V gave up 2 bases and J gave up 4 bases; unmatched junction bases: 13. The CDR3 loop reads CATSRQGKGAGSTGELFF. The CDR3 nucleotides are TGTGCCACCAGCAGACAAGGAAAGGGGGCAGGTAGCACCGGGGAGCTGTTTTTT.

The gene calls are TRBV2 and TRBJ2-3; 9 nucleotides match TRBD2. The CDR3 consists of 14 residues. Germline V CDR1 and CDR2: SNHLY, FYNNEI. The J segment lost 6 bases and the V segment lost 4 bases, leaving 5 bases of the junction unmatched. The CDR3 reads CASSVAAGGDTQYF. In DNA form, the CDR3 reads TGTGCCAGCAGTGTAGCAGCGGGGGGCGATACGCAGTATTTT.

This chain links TRBV9 with TRBJ1-6; D not certain. V lost 2 bases, J lost 8 bases, and 11 bases lay in between. Germline CDR1 and CDR2: SGDLS and YYNGEE. The CDR3 is made up of 14 amino acids. The CDR3 nucleotides read TGTGCCAGCAGCGTCCTGACCCGGGATTCACCCCTCCACTTT. Translating it yields CASSVLTRDSPLHF. Based on the CDR3 plus reference TRBV9 and TRBJ1-6, the full variable domain is DSGVTQTPKHLITATGQRVTLRCSPRSGDLSVYWYQQSLDQGLQFLIQYYNGEERAKGNILERFSAQQFPDLHSELNLSSLELGDSALYFCASSVLTRDSPLHFGNGTRLTVT.

This chain uses TRBV5-5 with TRBJ1-2; 7 nucleotides align to TRBD1. Unmatched junction bases numbered 4, after V lost 0 bases and J lost 2 bases. In germline, CDR1 is SGHKS, CDR2 YYEKEE (reference sequence). The CDR3 runs to 15 residues. Here the CDR3 reads CASSLDAGGNYGYTF. CDR3 nucleotides: TGTGCCAGCAGCTTGGATGCAGGGGGGAACTATGGCTACACCTTC.

This rearrangement joins TRBV7-2 to TRBJ2-3; D possibly corresponds to TRBD2 (5 bases). Trimming cost V 3 bases and J 5 bases, with 9 bases left between them. The CDR3 has 13 residues. Germline CDR1 reads SGHTA; CDR2 reads FQGNSA. In DNA, the CDR3 is TGTGCCAGCAGCTTCCTGAGGGAAGATACGCAGTATTTT. Protein product: CASSFLREDTQYF.

The chain carries TRBV4-3 and TRBJ1-2; D not resolved. Germline CDR1 is LGHNA and CDR2 is YSLEER. Deletions cut 0 bases from V and 8 bases from J, with 28 bases between. The CDR3 sequence is 19 residues long. Here the CDR3 reads CASSQDINRSRGARQGYTF. The CDR3 DNA follows: TGCGCCAGCAGCCAAGATATTAATCGGAGTCGGGGAGCTCGTCAAGGCTACACCTTC.

The J gene is TRBJ2-3, the V gene TRBV7-2, with TRBD2 identical over 7 bases. Germline V lookup: CDR1 SGHTA, CDR2 FQGNSA. V lost 1 base to trimming and J lost 8 bases; unmatched junction nucleotides: 6. There are 14 residues in the CDR3. The CDR3 nucleotides are TGTGCCAGCAGCTTAGGCCAGGGAGGGGTTACGCAGTATTTT. This translates into CASSLGQGGVTQYF.

The V call is TRBV9, the J call TRBJ2-1; tentatively, D is TRBD2 (5 bases). The CDR3 is 16 amino acids. Germline CDR1 reads SGDLS; CDR2 reads YYNGEE. Deletions cut 4 bases from V and 2 bases from J, with 16 bases between. The CDR3 is CASSPGADPTYNEQFF. Here the CDR3 DNA reads TGTGCCAGCAGCCCAGGAGCGGACCCTACCTACAATGAGCAGTTCTTC.

This chain connects TRBV10-1 to TRBJ2-7; 10 bases agree with TRBD1. Germline CDR1 reads WNHNN; CDR2 reads SYGVQD (reference sequence). With 10 bases clipped from V and 7 bases from J, the junction kept 7 bases outside the gene matches. The CDR3 length is 12 residues. The CDR3 reads CANGTGDFEQYF. In DNA, the CDR3 is TGCGCCAACGGGACAGGGGATTTTGAGCAGTACTTC.

The chain carries TRBV2 and TRBJ2-2; 7 bases map to TRBD2. J was trimmed by 5 bases and V by 6 bases; bases with no gene match: 0. Per germline, CDR1 SNHLY and CDR2 FYNNEI. The CDR3 length is 12 residues. The CDR3 loop is CASRGGTGELFF. The CDR3 region has the DNA TGTGCCAGCAGGGGAGGGACCGGGGAGCTGTTTTTT.

This clone came up a few times. The rearrangement joins TRBV5-4 to TRBJ1-6, with D unclear. V gave up 1 base and J gave up 6 bases, with 11 bases separating them. This CDR3 spans 15 amino acids. Germline CDR1 and CDR2: SGHNT and YYREEE (reference sequence). The CDR3 sequence is CASSLFGRSNSPLHF. The CDR3 DNA reads TGTGCCAGCAGCTTGTTTGGGAGGTCTAATTCACCCCTCCACTTT.

This clone occurred a few times. The chain uses TRBV4-3 and TRBJ2-3; D gene unclear. This CDR3 spans 14 amino acids. Germline lookup yields CDR1 LGHNA and CDR2 YSLEER. Trimming removed 1 base at V and 7 bases at J, with 12 bases between. The CDR3: CASSQGAEWNTQYF. The CDR3 DNA is TGCGCCAGCAGCCAAGGGGCCGAGTGGAATACGCAGTATTTT.

On this clone itself: Different DNA sequences within this sample yield the same CDR3. The chain employs TRBV10-3 and TRBJ2-1; TRBD1 matches 9 bases. This CDR3 region has 15 residues. CDR1 is ENHRY and CDR2 is SYGVKD in the germline V gene. V lost 5 bases and J lost 5; bases outside the gene matches: 7. CDR3 loop: CAISSTGGAHNEQFF. The CDR3 region has the DNA TGTGCCATCAGTTCCACAGGGGGCGCACACAATGAGCAGTTCTTC.

This clone was detected only a few times. The CDR3 protein is CASRADRLKNSPLHF. CDR3 bases: TGTGCCAGCAGGGCCGACAGGCTCAAAAATTCACCCCTCCACTTT. The chain employs TRBV2 and TRBJ1-6; perhaps TRBD1 as D (6 bases). The CDR3 is made up of 15 amino acids. Germline V gene lookup returns CDR1 SNHLY and CDR2 FYNNEI. Trimming pared 6 bases from V and 7 bases from J, leaving 16 bases between.

In this sample, this clone turned up once. The V gene is TRBV6-4, the J gene TRBJ1-1, with TRBD1 as a possible D gene (5 bases). The CDR3 is 14 residues long. Germline assignment: CDR1 MRHNA and CDR2 SNTAGT. The V end lost 0 bases, the J end lost 14 bases, and 19 bases lay between the germline ends. The CDR3 DNA follows: TGTGCCAGCAGTGACTCGACGTTGGGGCCCCGACTGTTCTTT. Translation: CASSDSTLGPRLFF.

V is TRBV5-5 and J is TRBJ1-2; D perhaps matches TRBD1 (5 bases). This CDR3 comprises 14 residues. The V and J ends lost 1 base and 5 bases respectively, with 12 bases between them. Germline CDR1 reads SGHKS; CDR2 reads YYEKEE (reference sequence). CDR3 in amino acids: CASSLLVEGYGYTF. Here the CDR3 DNA reads TGTGCCAGCAGCTTGCTCGTGGAGGGGTATGGCTACACCTTC. Full variable domain (missing parts from reference TRBV5-5 and TRBJ1-2): DAGVTQSPTHLIKTRGQQVTLRCSPISGHKSVSWYQQVLGQGPQFIFQYYEKEERGRGNFPDRFSARQFPNYSSELNVNALLLGDSALYLCASSLLVEGYGYTFGSGTRLTVV.